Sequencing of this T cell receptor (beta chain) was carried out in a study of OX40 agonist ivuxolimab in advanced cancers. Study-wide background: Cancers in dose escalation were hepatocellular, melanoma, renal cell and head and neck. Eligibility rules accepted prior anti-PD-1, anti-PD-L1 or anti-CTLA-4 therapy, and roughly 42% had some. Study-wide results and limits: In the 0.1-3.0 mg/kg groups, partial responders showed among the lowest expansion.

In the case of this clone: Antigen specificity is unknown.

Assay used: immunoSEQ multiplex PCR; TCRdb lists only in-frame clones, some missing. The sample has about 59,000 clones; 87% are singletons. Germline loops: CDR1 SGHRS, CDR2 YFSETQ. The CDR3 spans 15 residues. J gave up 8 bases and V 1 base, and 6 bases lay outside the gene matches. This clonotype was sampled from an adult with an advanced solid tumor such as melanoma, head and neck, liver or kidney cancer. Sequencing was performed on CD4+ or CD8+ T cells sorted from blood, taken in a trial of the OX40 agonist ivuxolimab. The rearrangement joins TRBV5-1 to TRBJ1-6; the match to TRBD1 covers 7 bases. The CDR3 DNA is TGCGCCAGCAGCTTGACAGGGGATCGTGATTCACCCCTCCACTTT. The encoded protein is CASSLTGDRDSPLHF.